Below, one T cell receptor (beta chain) is given with its context. These data are taken from a study of beta chain features in type 1 diabetes. The germline gives CDR1 MDHEN, CDR2 SYDVKM. V was pared by 5 bases and J by 2 bases, with 7 bases between. The CDR3 is 12 amino acids. Expressed TCRB transcripts were sequenced because the entire RNA isolate underwent reverse transcription. Some clones are missing from TCRdb's copy, which holds only in-frame ones; the method was immunoSEQ multiplex PCR. Among 600,000 to 650,000 clones, 15% were seen once, and the ten largest hold approximately 0.093%. Sequenced input: naive CD4+ T cells from blood. V usage is TRBV28 and J usage is TRBJ2-7; perhaps TRBD1 as D (5 bases). This sequence was found in a man younger than 30 in good health. The CDR3 reads CASSQGPYEQYF. DNA of the CDR3: TGTGCCAGCAGTCAGGGTCCCTACGAGCAGTACTTC.